The rows below give T cell receptor beta chains drawn from one sample of a study of Graves' ophthalmopathy and Graves' hyperthyroidism. TCRdb called the multiplex PCR reads again in MiXCR, with one record for every CDR3 protein. This sample carries hundreds of thousands of distinct CDR3 sequences, 35% to 50% of them seen once, and the ten largest clones take roughly 3%. The sample consisted of peripheral blood. Source of these receptors: an adult man with Graves' ophthalmopathy. CDR3s include the opening cysteine and the closing phenylalanine or tryptophan. The D gene is left open where the match is weak. Clone size appears in some rows only: once, few, many, or a class for an expanded clone.

V gene	clone size	D gene	J gene	CDR3 protein	CDR3 DNA
TRBV25-1	-	TRBD1	TRBJ1-6	CASSYSTPYRGSNSPLHF	TGTGCCAGCAGTTACTCGACCCCGTACAGGGGATCTAATTCACCCCTCCACTTT
TRBV7-8	few	-	TRBJ2-7	CASSSRDGGWEQYF	TGTGCCAGCAGCTCCAGAGACGGAGGCTGGGAGCAGTACTTC
TRBV20-1	-	TRBD1	TRBJ2-1	CSAGGPEQFF	TGCAGTGCAGGGGGCCCTGAGCAGTTCTTC
TRBV12-3/TRBV12-4	-	TRBD2	TRBJ2-1	CASSSPAGGQFF	TGTGCCAGCAGCAGCCCAGCGGGAGGGCAGTTCTTC
TRBV5-1	-	TRBD1	TRBJ1-1	CASRPDRGLFNTEAFF	TGCGCCAGCAGACCCGACAGGGGGTTGTTCAACACTGAAGCTTTCTTT
TRBV12-3/TRBV12-4	many	-	TRBJ2-7	CASSRSDEQYF	TGTGCCAGCAGCAGGTCGGACGAGCAGTACTTC
TRBV6-4	many	-	TRBJ1-6	CASSEGEGSPLHF	TGTGCCAGCAGTGAGGGTGAAGGGTCACCCCTCCACTTT
TRBV7-2	many	TRBD1	TRBJ1-3	CASTPPDRAGNTIYF	TGTGCCAGCACGCCTCCGGACAGGGCCGGAAACACCATATATTTT
TRBV29-1	-	-	TRBJ1-1	CSVDRSFGTGREAFF	TGCAGCGTTGACCGAAGCTTCGGCACGGGCAGGGAAGCTTTCTTT
TRBV25-1	few	TRBD1	TRBJ1-4	CASSSGQGNNEKLFF	TGTGCCAGCAGTTCCGGACAGGGAAACAATGAAAAACTGTTTTTT
TRBV2	-	-	TRBJ1-5	CASAGDQPQHF	TGTGCCAGCGCTGGGGATCAGCCCCAGCATTTT
TRBV6-6	once	-	TRBJ2-2	CASSYSENTGELFF	TGTGCCAGCAGTTATAGCGAGAACACCGGGGAGCTGTTTTTT
TRBV9	many	TRBD1	TRBJ1-5	CASSPGDRGFNQPQHF	TGTGCCAGCAGCCCTGGGGACAGGGGATTCAATCAGCCCCAGCATTTT
TRBV19	few	TRBD1	TRBJ1-5	CASRLRQGDTSNQPQHF	TGTGCCAGTAGGTTAAGACAGGGGGATACGAGCAATCAGCCCCAGCATTTT
TRBV6-6	few	-	TRBJ2-7	CASSYERGPPYEQYF	TGTGCCAGCAGTTACGAGCGCGGGCCCCCATACGAGCAGTACTTC
TRBV7-2	few	-	TRBJ1-3	CASSPGQPQAGTIYF	TGTGCCAGCAGCCCCGGACAACCTCAGGCCGGCACCATATATTTT
TRBV4-3	few	TRBD1	TRBJ1-5	CASSHRRQGLNQPQHF	TGCGCCAGCAGCCACCGGCGACAGGGCCTCAATCAGCCCCAGCATTTT
TRBV11-2	-	TRBD1	TRBJ1-6	CASSSTRDRVPPLHF	TGTGCCAGCAGCTCAACCCGGGACAGGGTGCCACCCCTCCACTTT
TRBV11-2	-	-	TRBJ2-7	CAREQVGVREQYF	TGTGCTAGAGAGCAAGTTGGGGTTCGGGAGCAGTACTTC
TRBV12-3/TRBV12-4	once	TRBD1	TRBJ2-5	CASSRRDSPGETQYF	TGTGCCAGCAGTCGCCGGGACAGCCCGGGGGAGACCCAGTACTTC
TRBV7-9	few	-	TRBJ2-3	CASSLGSLVDTQYF	TGTGCCAGCAGCTTGGGGAGTTTGGTAGATACGCAGTATTTT
TRBV6-1	many	-	TRBJ2-7	CASSYQGVGYEQYF	TGTGCCAGCAGTTACCAGGGAGTGGGGTACGAGCAGTACTTC
TRBV11-1	-	TRBD1	TRBJ1-6	CASSPTGLDSPLHF	TGTGCCAGCAGCCCGACAGGGTTGGATTCACCCCTCCACTTT
TRBV4-1	many	-	TRBJ2-5	CASSLSQAGAETQYF	TGCGCCAGCAGCCTGTCCCAGGCGGGGGCAGAGACCCAGTACTTC
TRBV9	-	TRBD1	TRBJ1-1	CASSPLGQGGAFF	TGTGCCAGCAGCCCCCTGGGACAGGGTGGAGCTTTCTTT
TRBV7-8	-	-	TRBJ1-3	CASSSLGLGNTIYF	TGTGCCAGCAGCTCTCTCGGGCTTGGAAACACCATATATTTT
TRBV10-3	-	-	TRBJ1-6	CASSYLRATMETSPLHF	TGTGCCAGCAGTTACCTGAGGGCGACGATGGAGACTTCACCCCTCCACTTT
TRBV2	many	-	TRBJ1-6	CASSFGRVNSPLHF	TGTGCCAGCAGTTTTGGTCGGGTTAATTCACCCCTCCACTTT
TRBV29-1	once	-	TRBJ1-2	CSLPGHDGYTF	TGCAGTTTACCGGGACACGATGGCTACACCTTC
TRBV12-3/TRBV12-4	few	-	TRBJ1-5	CASSLLGTVNQPQHF	TGTGCCAGCAGTCTCCTGGGGACCGTCAATCAGCCCCAGCATTTT
TRBV12-3/TRBV12-4	-	-	TRBJ2-7	CASSFSTIYEQYF	TGTGCCAGCAGTTTTTCCACGATCTACGAGCAGTACTTC
TRBV7-2	-	-	TRBJ2-7	CASSLGSGHSPGRYF	TGTGCCAGCAGTCTTGGGTCGGGACACTCCCCCGGACGGTACTTC
TRBV3-1	-	-	TRBJ1-1	CASSSGPLLGAFF	TGTGCCAGCAGCTCGGGACCGCTCCTCGGAGCTTTCTTT
TRBV2	many	-	TRBJ2-7	CASSDGGGDSLSEQYF	TGTGCCAGCAGTGACGGGGGGGGGGACAGCCTCTCCGAGCAGTACTTC
TRBV12-3/TRBV12-4	-	TRBD1	TRBJ1-5	CASSQGQGLVQPQHF	TGTGCCAGCAGTCAAGGACAGGGCTTGGTTCAGCCCCAGCATTTT
TRBV29-1	-	TRBD1	TRBJ1-1	CSVVATRGPGAFF	TGCAGCGTTGTGGCTACCAGGGGGCCGGGAGCTTTCTTT
TRBV10-3	-	TRBD1	TRBJ1-3	CASSYPRTGLGAGNTIYF	TGTGCCAGCAGTTACCCTAGGACAGGTCTGGGCGCTGGAAACACCATATATTTT
TRBV7-9	many	-	TRBJ2-7	CASSLEFSSYEQYF	TGTGCCAGCAGCTTGGAGTTTTCTAGCTACGAGCAGTACTTC